This T cell receptor (beta chain) came from a study of CD8+ T cells in alopecia areata. The overall study: Twice daily, treated patients received 5 to 10 mg of oral tofacitinib.

cDNA reverse transcribed from extracted RNA served as the sequencing template. Libraries were prepared by immunoSEQ multiplex PCR; TCRdb keeps only in-frame clonotypes and omits some of them. Among under 350,000 clones listed, 55% to 70% were seen once. The CDR3 consists of 15 residues. The germline V gene has CDR1 MNHEY and CDR2 SVGAGI. The V segment lost 6 bases and the J segment 7 bases; nucleotides outside the gene matches: 6. Treatment reported: oral pan-JAK inhibitor, 5-10 mg twice daily. V usage is TRBV6-5 and J usage is TRBJ1-6; 10 bases fit TRBD1. Specimen: CD4+ T cells sorted from blood, collected at week 24, from a patient treated with tofacitinib. The sequence derives from a human donor with alopecia areata. CDR3 in amino acids: CASRTPGQGNSPLHF. The CDR3 region has the DNA TGTGCCAGCAGGACGCCGGGACAGGGGAATTCACCCCTCCACTTT.